These 15 T cell receptor beta chains share one sample of origin, sequenced in a study of untreated major depressive disorder. Findings and limits, study-wide: CD4+ T cells from depressed patients used TRBV05-01 (Vbeta 5.1) more often than controls.

Data came from immunoSEQ multiplex PCR; TCRdb stores just in-frame clones and leaves some out. The repertoire has roughly 13,000 clones, around nine tenths of them found once; the top ten carry 1.5% to 2%. These TCRs' antigens remain unknown. The sample taken for sequencing was CD4+ T cells from PBMCs. The receptors derive from a woman in her twenties or thirties with major depressive disorder.

J is TRBJ1-5 and V is TRBV7-9; no firm D call. Germline V lookup: CDR1 SEHNR, CDR2 FQNEAQ (reference sequence). V lost 1 base and J lost 3, with 7 bases in between. The CDR3 extends over 14 amino acids. CDR3 DNA sequence: TGTGCCAGCAGCTTAGAAGGGAACAATCAGCCCCAGCATTTT. Its translation: CASSLEGNNQPQHF.

In its sample, this clone was seen once. The rearrangement uses TRBV5-8 and TRBJ1-4; maybe TRBD1 (5 bases). Deletions cut 1 base from V and 7 bases from J, with 17 bases between. The germline gives CDR1 SGHTS, CDR2 YDEGEE. CDR3 length equals 16 residues. The CDR3 reads CASSLNIKGEGEKLFF. The CDR3 nucleotides are TGTGCCAGCAGCTTGAATATAAAAGGGGAGGGTGAAAAACTGTTTTTT.

The CDR3 loop reads CASKPGDARGGYGYTF. The DNA of the CDR3 is TGTGCCAGTAAACCGGGGGACGCCCGCGGTGGCTATGGCTACACCTTC. The rearrangement joins TRBV19 to TRBJ1-2; tentatively, D is TRBD1 (5 bases). The CDR3 runs 16 residues. Trimming left V 7 bases short and J 4 bases short, with 22 bases between. Germline V gene lookup returns CDR1 LNHDA and CDR2 SQIVND (reference sequence).

This clone was counted a single time. The chain carries TRBV5-1 and TRBJ1-3; D is perhaps TRBD1 (6 bases). The germline gives CDR1 SGHRS, CDR2 YFSETQ. With 4 bases removed from V and 2 bases from J, the gap between germline ends came to 13 bases. The CDR3 totals 15 residues. CDR3 amino acids: CASSPGGTTGNTIYF. The CDR3 DNA follows: TGCGCCAGCAGCCCGGGCGGGACAACTGGAAACACCATATATTTT.

This clone appeared a single time. The chain employs TRBV11-3 and TRBJ2-3; 16 bases are a match to TRBD2. The length of the CDR3 is 16 residues. Germline assignment: CDR1 SGHNT and CDR2 YENEEA. V shed 3 bases and J 6 bases; nucleotides not matched to a gene: 3. Written as DNA, the CDR3 is TGTGCCAGCAGCTTGGGGACTAGCGGGAGGGCGGATACGCAGTATTTT. This gives the protein CASSLGTSGRADTQYF.

The chain joins TRBV5-4 to TRBJ2-2; no clear D. Deletions cut 1 base from V and 3 bases from J, with 4 bases between. Germline lookup yields CDR1 SGHNT and CDR2 YYREEE (reference sequence). This CDR3 has 13 residues. The CDR3 reads CASSLIDTGELFF. The DNA for the CDR3 is TGTGCCAGCAGCTTGATCGACACCGGGGAGCTGTTTTTT.

In this sample, this clone turned up once. The chain links TRBV7-2 to TRBJ2-7, with D tentatively TRBD1 (6 bases). Per germline, CDR1 SGHTA and CDR2 FQGNSA. The CDR3 is 15 amino acids. V was trimmed by 0 bases and J by 9 bases, leaving 18 bases between them. CDR3 residues: CASSLALRHRAGQYF. Here the CDR3 DNA reads TGTGCCAGCAGCTTAGCCCTCCGCCACAGGGCCGGGCAGTACTTC.

The chain recombines TRBV7-2 with TRBJ1-1, with D maybe TRBD1 (5 bases). This CDR3 contains 14 residues. V was cut by 4 bases and J by 4 bases, with 13 bases left in between. Germline loops: CDR1 SGHTA, CDR2 FQGNSA. The CDR3 here is CASSWGYFGTEAFF. The CDR3 region has the DNA TGTGCCAGCAGCTGGGGGTACTTTGGCACTGAAGCTTTCTTT.

The genes are TRBV5-6 and TRBJ2-7; no firm D call. Between the trimmed V and J ends, which lost 1 base and 8 bases, there was a span of 16 bases. CDR3 length: 14 residues. Germline V gene data show CDR1 as SGHDT and CDR2 as YYEEEE. The CDR3 DNA reads TGTGCCAGCAGCTTGAGGACCTGGGGATTGAAGCAGTACTTC. It yields the protein CASSLRTWGLKQYF.

The DNA for the CDR3 is TGTGCCAGCAGTCTCGACAGGGACATGGAGGAAAAACTGTTTTTT. Its translation: CASSLDRDMEEKLFF. V is TRBV28 and J is TRBJ1-4; 7 positions match TRBD1. The V gene end was trimmed by 5 bases and the J gene end by 8 bases; junction bases not matched to a gene: 11. In germline, CDR1 is MDHEN, CDR2 SYDVKM. The CDR3 contains 15 residues.

The chain uses TRBV30 and TRBJ2-7; 10 positions agree with TRBD2. The CDR3 runs 15 residues. Trimming removed 8 bases from V and 4 bases from J; junction bases left unmatched: 14. CDR1 and CDR2 (germline): GTSNPN, SVGIG (reference sequence). The CDR3 nucleotides are TGTGCCGGAAGAACGGCCGGGACTAGCGTTTACGAGCAGTACTTC. Encoded protein: CAGRTAGTSVYEQYF.

The V and J genes are TRBV4-2 and TRBJ1-2; 8 nucleotides line up with TRBD1. Germline trimming cut 3 bases from V and 7 bases from J; bases unmatched to any gene: 7. The CDR3 is 14 amino acids. Germline loops: CDR1 LGHNA, CDR2 YNFKEQ. CDR3 residues: CASSQFQGARGYTF. The CDR3 DNA follows: TGTGCCAGCAGCCAGTTTCAGGGGGCTCGTGGCTACACCTTC.

The rearrangement joins TRBV2 to TRBJ2-7; D is unclear. The CDR3 covers 12 residues. Trimming cost V 7 bases and J 1 base, with 8 bases left between them. In germline, CDR1 is SNHLY, CDR2 FYNNEI. CDR3 sequence reads: CASTAGSYEQYF. CDR3 sequence (DNA): TGTGCCAGCACCGCCGGGTCCTACGAGCAGTACTTC.

The rearrangement joins TRBV10-3 to TRBJ1-2; maybe TRBD1 (6 bases). Germline lookup yields CDR1 ENHRY and CDR2 SYGVKD. Trimming removed 0 bases at V and 7 bases at J, with 15 bases between. The CDR3 is 15 residues long. The CDR3 DNA reads as TGTGCCATCAGTGAGTCATGGATCGGGGGCCTTGGCTACACCTTC. Its translation is CAISESWIGGLGYTF.

The rearrangement links TRBV5-1 to TRBJ2-2; 14 bases fit TRBD2. Germline V gene data show CDR1 as SGHRS and CDR2 as YFSETQ. The CDR3 is made up of 15 amino acids. The J segment lost 8 bases and the V segment lost 7 bases, leaving 7 bases of the junction unmatched. CDR3 sequence reads: CASQGLAGAKGELFF. CDR3 coding DNA: TGCGCCAGCCAGGGACTAGCGGGAGCAAAAGGGGAGCTGTTTTTT.